This TCR beta chain was captured in a study of control samples from healthy donors and cancer patients. This table comes from immunoSEQ multiplex PCR, and its TCRdb copy is limited to in-frame clones, with some not included. The sample holds about 180,000 clones, roughly 89% seen once. Between the trimmed V and J ends, which lost 6 bases and 0 bases, there was a span of 9 bases. This CDR3 region has 14 residues. Per germline, CDR1 MDHEN and CDR2 SYDVKM. Sequenced input: blood. The TCR was taken from a woman aged 45 to 65 in good health. The chain couples TRBV28 to TRBJ1-3; D perhaps matches TRBD1 (6 bases). CDR3 in amino acids: CASRPQGSGNTIYF. The CDR3 bases are TGTGCCAGCAGGCCACAGGGCTCTGGAAACACCATATATTTT.